The TCR beta chain under discussion was sequenced for a study of PD-L1 blockade in urothelial cancer. Turning to the study itself: Each participant's history included 0 to 3 prior chemotherapy regimens. Blood yielded a median of around 140,000 T cells per sample.

Time point here: peripheral blood 6 weeks after treatment start. The study collected 1 to 8 samples per patient, pretreatment and on-treatment. This CDR3 is 14 amino acids long. Germline CDR1 is MNHEY and CDR2 is SVGAGI. V dropped 6 bases and J dropped 3; count of bases not matched to a gene: 7. Assay: immunoSEQ multiplex PCR; the TCRdb copy retains only in-frame clones and omits some. The sample comprises 45,000 to 60,000 clones, 88% of which are singletons, and 2% to 3% rests with the top ten. The sequence was collected from a man aged 55-75 years with urothelial cancer. The chain uses TRBV6-5 and TRBJ1-1; 7 bases map to TRBD1. The sequencing here drew on PBMCs, taken around atezolizumab (anti-PD-L1) treatment. CDR3 in amino acids: CASRFRQGYTEAFF. CDR3 DNA sequence: TGTGCCAGCAGGTTTCGACAGGGCTACACTGAAGCTTTCTTT.